The next 23 T cell receptor beta chains were all read from a single sample in a study of beta chain features in type 1 diabetes. The authors reverse transcribed all of the isolated RNA, so sequencing captured expressed TCRB transcripts. Data came from immunoSEQ multiplex PCR; TCRdb stores just in-frame clones and leaves some out. The sample lists roughly 330,000 clones, approximately 9.9% occurring once. The sample was naive CD4+ T cells from blood. All receptors derive from a woman aged 30 to 39 in good health.

This clone came up a few times. This chain links TRBV27 with TRBJ1-5, with no clear D. Germline V gives CDR1 MNHEY, CDR2 SMNVEV (reference sequence). V was clipped by 4 bases and J by 4 bases, with 5 bases between them. CDR3 length: 12 residues. The CDR3 DNA is TGTGCCAGCAGTTCCGGTAATCAGCCCCAGCATTTT. It is translated as CASSSGNQPQHF.

The chain employs TRBV10-3 and TRBJ2-7, with a possible D match to TRBD2 (6 bases). The V end was cut by 4 bases, the J end by 4 bases, with 14 bases between. CDR1 ENHRY and CDR2 SYGVKD come from the germline V gene. The CDR3 has 14 amino acids. CDR3 nucleotides: TGTGCCATCAGTGTGGGAGGACCAGAGTACGAGCAGTACTTC. This encodes CAISVGGPEYEQYF.

Only a few counts were recorded for this clone. This rearrangement joins TRBV10-3 to TRBJ1-2, with TRBD1 identical over 7 bases. From germline, CDR1 is ENHRY and CDR2 SYGVKD. The CDR3 is 12 residues long. J lost 6 bases, V lost 5 bases, and 3 bases had no gene match. The CDR3 spells CAISRTGDGYTF. DNA of the CDR3: TGTGCCATCAGTCGGACAGGCGATGGCTACACCTTC.

This clone was detected a few times. The genes are TRBV7-2 and TRBJ1-2; a weak D match, TRBD1 (5 bases). Germline values: CDR1 SGHTA, CDR2 FQGNSA. The CDR3 sequence is 13 residues long. Deletions cut 5 bases from V and 7 bases from J, with 14 bases between. CDR3 protein: CASSGRDHGGYTF. The CDR3 nucleotides read TGTGCCAGCAGCGGGAGGGACCATGGTGGCTACACCTTC.

CDR3 loop: CASSSGQTGELFF. The CDR3 nucleotides read TGTGCCAGCAGTTCGGGACAAACCGGGGAGCTGTTTTTT. The chain combines TRBV5-4 with TRBJ2-2, with a tentative D call TRBD1 (6 bases). Trimming pared 5 bases from V and 5 bases from J, leaving 10 bases between. CDR1 is SGHNT, CDR2 YYREEE, per germline (reference sequence). This CDR3 spans 13 amino acids.

This clone was detected only a few times. The chain has TRBV30 and TRBJ2-1; D not certain. V was pared by 3 bases and J by 0 bases, with 9 bases between. Germline V gene sequence: CDR1 GTSNPN, CDR2 SVGIG (reference sequence). The CDR3 is made up of 14 amino acids. Written as DNA, the CDR3 is TGTGCCTGGAGAGTTCCGAGCTCCTACAATGAGCAGTTCTTC. This translates into CAWRVPSSYNEQFF. Full variable domain (rest looked up from reference TRBV30 and TRBJ2-1): SQTIHQWPATLVQPVGSPLSLECTVEGTSNPNLYWYRQAAGRGLQLLFYSVGIGQISSEVPQNLSASRPQDRQFILSSKKLLLSDSGFYLCAWRVPSSYNEQFFGPGTRLTVL.

The rearrangement uses TRBV6-1 and TRBJ2-7; TRBD2 agrees at 8 bases. Trimming at V came to 4 bases and at J to 3 bases, leaving 8 bases not matched to a gene. Germline CDR1 MNHNS, CDR2 SASEGT. This CDR3 has 15 residues. CDR3 sequence (DNA): TGTGCCAGCAGTGGCCCCAAGACTAGCGTCTACGAGCAGTACTTC. It yields the protein CASSGPKTSVYEQYF.

The V call is TRBV7-2, the J call TRBJ2-2, with TRBD1 identical over 8 bases. This CDR3 is 17 amino acids long. The V gene end was trimmed by 0 bases and the J gene end by 4 bases; junction bases not matched to a gene: 7. Germline values: CDR1 SGHTA, CDR2 FQGNSA. CDR3 protein: CASSLAVRDRFTGELFF. In DNA, the CDR3 is TGTGCCAGCAGCTTAGCGGTACGGGACAGGTTCACCGGGGAGCTGTTTTTT.

This clone was observed a few times. The chain recombines TRBV18 with TRBJ1-1; D unresolved. The CDR3 contains 13 residues. V shed 4 bases and J shed 1 base, with 7 bases lying between them. Germline CDR1 and CDR2: KGHSH and LQKENI. CDR3 in DNA: TGTGCCAGCTCACTCGGGGAGAACACTGAAGCTTTCTTT. It yields the protein CASSLGENTEAFF.

A few counts support this clone. This chain links TRBV6-5 with TRBJ2-5, with TRBD2 matching over 7 bases. J gave up 2 bases and V 5 bases, and 8 bases lay outside the gene matches. CDR1 and CDR2 from the germline V gene are MNHEY and SVGAGI. There are 15 residues in the CDR3. The CDR3 protein is CASSVIWGGQETQYF. CDR3 coding DNA: TGTGCCAGCAGTGTAATCTGGGGAGGGCAAGAGACCCAGTACTTC.

This clone has only a few counts. The chain links TRBV28 to TRBJ2-3; the D gene is possibly TRBD1 (6 bases). The CDR3 length is 14 residues. CDR1 and CDR2 (germline): MDHEN, SYDVKM. The V end lost 6 bases, the J end lost 3 bases, and 13 bases lay between the germline ends. Written as DNA, the CDR3 is TGTGCCAGCAGCTCCAGGGGAAGGACAGATACGCAGTATTTT. It yields the protein CASSSRGRTDTQYF.

The chain couples TRBV2 to TRBJ2-3, with unresolved D. CDR3 length: 12 amino acids. Looked up from germline, CDR1 is SNHLY and CDR2 is FYNNEI. Trimming pared 4 bases from V and 4 bases from J, leaving 6 bases between. DNA of the CDR3: TGTGCCAGCAGTGGTCTATCAGATACGCAGTATTTT. Protein product: CASSGLSDTQYF.

This clone turned up a few times. The chain links TRBV30 to TRBJ2-5; 7 bases map to TRBD2. V shed 4 bases and J 4 bases; nucleotides not matched to a gene: 6. The germline CDR1 and CDR2 sequences are GTSNPN and SVGIG (reference sequence). This CDR3 contains 13 residues. CDR3 amino acids: CAWMTGGGETQYF. The CDR3 nucleotides are TGTGCCTGGATGACGGGAGGTGGAGAGACCCAGTACTTC.

The rearrangement joins TRBV9 to TRBJ2-3; tentatively, D is TRBD2 (6 bases). Trimming stripped 0 bases from V and 2 bases from J, with 10 bases between. Germline V gene lookup returns CDR1 SGDLS and CDR2 YYNGEE. CDR3 length: 15 residues. CDR3 sequence: CASSVVGGNTDTQYF. The CDR3 DNA reads as TGTGCCAGCAGCGTAGTAGGAGGGAACACAGATACGCAGTATTTT.

This clone appeared a few times. The chain joins TRBV2 to TRBJ2-2, with D possibly being TRBD1 (5 bases). The germline V and J ends were trimmed by 9 bases and 1 base, with 9 bases remaining between them. CDR1 and CDR2 from the germline V gene are SNHLY and FYNNEI. The CDR3 consists of 13 residues. As DNA, the CDR3 is TGTGCCAGTCAGGGATGGAACACCGGGGAGCTGTTTTTT. Protein product: CASQGWNTGELFF.

This clone came up a few times. The chain joins TRBV5-1 to TRBJ2-6; TRBD1 agrees at 9 bases. V dropped 3 bases and J dropped 1; count of bases not matched to a gene: 5. The CDR3 covers 17 residues. Germline V gives CDR1 SGHRS, CDR2 YFSETQ. For the CDR3, the DNA is TGCGCCAGCAGCTGGGGACAGGGTACTTCTGGGGCCAACGTCCTGACTTTC. It is translated as CASSWGQGTSGANVLTF.

V is TRBV5-1 and J is TRBJ1-3, with a tentative D call TRBD1 (5 bases). Germline CDR1 is SGHRS and CDR2 is YFSETQ. Trimming took off 0 bases at V and 0 bases at J, with 10 bases between the two ends. This CDR3 is 16 amino acids long. CDR3 residues: CASSLGQPDSGNTIYF. The CDR3 DNA is TGCGCCAGCAGCTTGGGACAGCCAGACTCTGGAAACACCATATATTTT.

A few counts support this clone. The V gene is TRBV13, the J gene TRBJ2-7; D gene unclear. Germline values: CDR1 PRHDT, CDR2 FYEKMQ (reference sequence). Trimming shortened V by 1 base and J by 5 bases, and 9 bases separated the two germline ends. The CDR3 is made up of 13 amino acids. The CDR3 DNA sequence: TGTGCCAGCAGCTTAGCCCAGGCCAACGAGCAGTACTTC. It codes for CASSLAQANEQYF.

In its sample, this clone was seen a few times. This chain joins TRBV4-3 and TRBJ1-3; D is possibly TRBD1 (5 bases). This CDR3 comprises 18 residues. The germline V gene has CDR1 LGHNA and CDR2 YSLEER. V was pared by 0 bases and J by 0 bases, with 15 bases between. CDR3 residues: CASSQDTGRVSSGNTIYF. CDR3 bases: TGCGCCAGCAGCCAAGATACAGGTCGGGTTAGCTCTGGAAACACCATATATTTT.

This clone was counted a few times. The chain links TRBV23-1 to TRBJ2-1; D is perhaps TRBD2 (6 bases). TRBV23-1 is assigned to the ORF class and has an uncertain function. This CDR3 comprises 13 residues. Trimming left V 4 bases short and J 6 bases short, with 10 bases between. The CDR3 sequence: CASSPGLINEQFF. The CDR3 nucleotides read TGCGCCAGCAGTCCGGGACTTATCAATGAGCAGTTCTTC.

This clone was seen a few times. The gene calls are TRBV28 and TRBJ1-4; D call uncertain. V was trimmed by 4 bases and J by 7 bases, leaving 13 bases between them. Germline values: CDR1 MDHEN, CDR2 SYDVKM. The CDR3 is 14 amino acids. The CDR3 bases are TGTGCCAGCAGTTCTCCGGGGTGGGGTGAAAAACTGTTTTTT. It translates to CASSSPGWGEKLFF. Supplemented by reference TRBV28 and TRBJ1-4, the full variable domain reads DVKVTQSSRYLVKRTGEKVFLECVQDMDHENMFWYRQDPGLGLRLIYFSYDVKMKEKGDIPEGYSVSREKKERFSLILESASTNQTSMYLCASSSPGWGEKLFFGSGTQLSVL.

The V call is TRBV14, the J call TRBJ2-5, with TRBD2 identical over 10 bases. The CDR3 length is 15 residues. CDR1 and CDR2 (germline): SGHDN, FVKESK. Germline trimming cut 1 base from V and 7 bases from J; bases unmatched to any gene: 6. The CDR3 nucleotides read TGTGCCAGCAGCCAAGTAGCGGGAGGCCTTGGGACCCAGTACTTC. It specifies CASSQVAGGLGTQYF.

In its sample, this clone was seen a few times. V is TRBV7-2 and J is TRBJ2-5; 13 bases are shared with TRBD2. CDR1 is SGHTA, CDR2 FQGNSA, per germline. This CDR3 spans 15 amino acids. Trimming at V came to 5 bases and at J to 14 bases, leaving 14 bases not matched to a gene. DNA for the CDR3: TGTGCCAGCAGCCTCGAGCCCGGGACTAGCGGGAAGAACTACTTC. Encoded protein: CASSLEPGTSGKNYF.